The source of this T cell receptor (beta chain) is a study of blood T cell repertoires in COVID-19. Germline V gene data show CDR1 as LNHNV and CDR2 as YYDKDF (reference sequence). The CDR3 is 15 amino acids. Unmatched junction bases numbered 4, after V lost 0 bases and J lost 8 bases. The study drew participants aged about 18 to 89 years from 20 to 30 US areas. Cohorts were assigned according to the clinical history that participants reported. Repertoires were generated with immunoSEQ multiplex PCR, while TCRdb's copy carries only in-frame clones and drops some. The profile shows hundreds of thousands of clones, just over 90% of them singletons.

Sequenced sample: PBMCs or T cells enriched from blood (not recorded which). The chain uses TRBV15 and TRBJ2-1, with 10 bases identical to TRBD1. The clonotype was recovered from a woman younger than 30 who had recovered from COVID-19. In DNA form, the CDR3 reads TGTGCCACCAGCAGAGAGGGACAGGGGTGGGATGAGCAGTTCTTC. As protein: CATSREGQGWDEQFF.